The 9 T cell receptor beta chains below all came from one sample that was sequenced in a study of breast tumors, draining lymph nodes, adjacent tissues. TCRdb itself ran the multiplex PCR reads through MiXCR, one entry per CDR3 protein. The sample has roughly 70,000 distinct CDR3 sequences; approximately 40% are singletons. The sample taken for sequencing was breast tumor tissue. The receptors originated from a female donor with breast cancer. Some clones in this sample may be carry-over from other donors' samples.

The chain combines TRBV7-3 with TRBJ2-1, with TRBD2 matching over 8 bases. CDR1 SGHTA and CDR2 FQGTGA come from the germline V gene. The ends lost 0 bases at V and 15 bases at J; junction bases unmatched: 19. The CDR3 loop spans 17 amino acids. The CDR3 loop is CASSLTGLSGGAPRAFF. CDR3 sequence (DNA): TGTGCCAGCAGCTTAACCGGGCTCAGCGGGGGTGCGCCGAGGGCGTTCTTC. The variable domain in full, completed from reference TRBV7-3 and TRBJ2-1, reads GAGVSQTPSNKVTEKGKYVELRCDPISGHTALYWYRQSLGQGPEFLIYFQGTGAADDSGLPNDRFFAVRPEGSVSTLKIQRTERGDSAVYLCASSLTGLSGGAPRAFFGPGTRLTVL.

This clonotype has ten or more counts. The chain joins TRBV2 to TRBJ1-2; D ambiguous. This CDR3 region has 13 residues. Trimming removed 6 bases from V and 5 bases from J, with 13 bases in between. The V gene's germline CDR1 is SNHLY and CDR2 FYNNEI. CDR3 bases: TGTGCCAGCAGACACGACTCTGGTTATGGCTACACCTTC. This gives the protein CASRHDSGYGYTF.

This clonotype was detected many times. The rearrangement uses TRBV12-5 and TRBJ1-6; a possible D gene is TRBD1 (5 bases). Per germline, CDR1 LGHNT and CDR2 FRNRAP. CDR3 size: 14 residues. Trimming stripped 1 base from V and 7 bases from J, with 8 bases between. This CDR3 reads CASGLGTTNSPLHF. The CDR3 coding sequence is TGTGCTAGTGGTTTGGGGACAACGAATTCACCCCTCCACTTT.

This clonotype appeared many times. J is TRBJ2-3 and V is TRBV9, with 9 bases fitting TRBD1. This CDR3 contains 16 residues. Germline V lookup: CDR1 SGDLS, CDR2 YYNGEE. Trimming removed 3 bases from V and 5 bases from J; junction bases left unmatched: 10. The CDR3 DNA reads TGTGCCAGCAGCGCTGATCCGGGACAGGGAATAGATACGCAGTATTTT. Its protein is CASSADPGQGIDTQYF.

Ten or more counts support this clonotype. This clone may be a read error of a much larger clone one base away. This rearrangement joins TRBV12-3 or TRBV12-4 to TRBJ2-5; 8 nucleotides agree with TRBD2. This CDR3 contains 15 residues. J was trimmed by 5 bases and V by 7 bases; bases with no gene match: 12. The CDR3 nucleotides are TGTGCCAGCACATTCAGCGGGAGAAACCTGGAGACCCAGTACTTC. Amino acids: CASTFSGRNLETQYF.

Concerning this clonotype itself: An end of the junction does not agree with germline; a read error may underlie this. The V gene is TRBV18, the J gene TRBJ2-7; D gene unclear. The CDR3 is 14 residues long. Germline CDR1 reads KGHSH; CDR2 reads LQKENI. The DNA for the CDR3 is TGTGCCAGCCCACCTCGACCATGGGCCTACGAGCAGTACTTC. Its protein product is CASPPRPWAYEQYF.

In this sample, this clonotype turned up many times. This chain uses TRBV7-2 with TRBJ2-3; D gene ambiguous. The CDR3 runs to 12 residues. Germline V gene data show CDR1 as SGHTA and CDR2 as FQGNSA. V lost 5 bases and J lost 3, with 6 bases in between. CDR3 sequence (DNA): TGTGCCAGCAGCCGCCAAACAGATACGCAGTATTTT. This codes for CASSRQTDTQYF. Drawing the rest from reference TRBV7-2 and TRBJ2-3, the complete variable domain is GAGVSQSPSNKVTEKGKDVELRCDPISGHTALYWYRQSLGQGLEFLIYFQGNSAPDKSGLPSDRFSAERTGGSVSTLTIQRTQQEDSAVYLCASSRQTDTQYFGPGTRLTVL.

This clonotype has at least ten counts. The rearrangement joins TRBV5-6 to TRBJ1-6, with 7 bases identical to TRBD1. The trim removed 4 bases at V and 5 bases at J, leaving 6 bases unmatched. The CDR3 is 15 residues long. The V gene's germline CDR1 is SGHDT and CDR2 YYEEEE. The CDR3 DNA reads as TGTGCCAGCAGCAGAGGGACAGTCCATAATTCACCCCTCCACTTT. It yields the protein CASSRGTVHNSPLHF.

This clonotype has at least ten counts. Here the CDR3 reads CASSQHEQYF. The CDR3, as DNA: TGTGCCAGCAGCCAACACGAGCAGTACTTC. The chain couples TRBV6-2 or TRBV6-3 to TRBJ2-7; D not resolved. CDR1 MNHEY and CDR2 SVGEGT come from the germline V gene. The CDR3 runs to 10 residues. V was trimmed by 6 bases and J by 5 bases, leaving 5 bases between them.